Reported below is one TCR beta chain. Its antigen is currently unknown. The data belong to a study of T cell clonotyping in hematopoietic cell transplantation. General observations from the study: Cells were unsorted, so CD4 and CD8 contributions were not separated.

Time point indicated: recipient sample about 28 days before transplant, after cytoreduction. TCRdb's copy holds only in-frame clones and misses some; the assay was immunoSEQ multiplex PCR. Of 25,000 to 35,000 clones listed, 90% to 95% are singletons. CDR3 length: 13 amino acids. Germline-derived CDR1 and CDR2 are SNHLY and FYNNEI. V lost 5 bases and J lost 5, with 12 bases in between. The rearrangement uses TRBV2 and TRBJ2-5, with D perhaps given as TRBD1 or TRBD2 (6 bases each). This sample comprised peripheral blood mononuclear cells, obtained before stem cell transplant. This receptor was obtained from a man in his forties or fifties with acute myeloid leukemia. Some clones in this sample may be carry-over from other donors' samples. CDR3 sequence: CASSPEGEETQYF. The CDR3 nucleotides read TGTGCCAGCAGTCCGGAGGGGGAGGAGACCCAGTACTTC.